The entry below gives a single TCR beta chain sequence along with its context. Its antigen is not identified. This sample is part of a study of cytomegalovirus exposure and HLA in healthy donors. About the research overall: Across some 400 genotyped donors, approximately 81% landed in the Caucasian-associated ancestry cluster.

Broader study findings: Prediction of most subjects' HLA-A and HLA-B alleles by TCR beta sequences was reportedly accurate. Earlier analysis yielded a pattern in which most TCR beta V segments were productive about 87% or about 30% of the time.

The PCR was carried out with 60 Vbeta primers and 13 Jbeta primers. Method: immunoSEQ multiplex PCR; TCRdb's copy keeps in-frame clones and lacks some. The data show about 160,000 clones, approximately 88% seen once. The sample comprised PBMCs. The origin of this receptor is a woman in her thirties in good health and CMV-seronegative.

This chain's CDR3 is CASSLGLGPDTQYF. The DNA of the CDR3 is TGTGCCAGCAGCTTGGGCTTGGGCCCAGATACGCAGTATTTT. The rearrangement uses TRBV5-4 and TRBJ2-3; no firm D call. The CDR3 loop spans 14 amino acids. The V gene's germline CDR1 is SGHNT and CDR2 YYREEE (reference sequence). Trimming pared 0 bases from V and 4 bases from J, leaving 9 bases between.